This T cell receptor (beta chain) originates from a study of cytomegalovirus exposure and HLA in healthy donors. Points from the study as a whole: Sequencing artifact likely explains a cluster of highly shared sequence variants. A later analysis showed TCR association rates differing by HLA locus, peaking at DRB1 and lowest at HLA-C. Among TCR beta chains of equal frequency, HLA-associated ones were more clonally expanded in a later analysis.

PCR used 60 Vbeta primers and 13 Jbeta primers. TCRdb's copy holds only in-frame clones and misses some; the assay was immunoSEQ multiplex PCR. The sample shows 250,000 to 350,000 clones, approximately 90% of them seen only once. CDR3 length equals 15 residues. The germline V gene encodes CDR1 SGHVS and CDR2 FQNEAQ. V lost 0 bases, J lost 7 bases, and 15 bases lay in between. As for this clone: As yet, its antigen is unknown.

Source material: PBMCs. The receptor was isolated from a middle-aged man in good health and CMV-seropositive. The chain carries TRBV7-8 and TRBJ2-5; D is perhaps TRBD2 (5 bases). The CDR3 DNA is TGTGCCAGCAGCTTAGCTCTTGCGGAGGTCCGGACCCAGTACTTC. It translates to CASSLALAEVRTQYF. Looking up the rest from reference TRBV7-8 and TRBJ2-5 gives the full variable domain: GAGVSQSPRYKVAKRGQDVALRCDPISGHVSLFWYQQALGQGPEFLTYFQNEAQLDKSGLPSDRFFAERPEGSVSTLKIQRTQQEDSAVYLCASSLALAEVRTQYFGPGTRLLVL.